The 31 T cell receptor beta chains below come from one sample, sequenced in a study of blood T cell repertoires in COVID-19 (dated by TCRdb to about 2020). Library preparation employed the immunoSEQ multiplex PCR assay. TCRdb's version of the immuneACCESS table is confined to in-frame rearrangements and falls short of the full clone set. An unresolved V gene accounts for under half of the shortfall where checked; the remainder is of unknown origin. This sample lists 190,000 or so clones; about 85% were detected once. Of the sample, around 9.8% falls within the top ten clones. The sample consisted of peripheral blood. These receptor sequences come from a woman older than 75 with acute or convalescent COVID-19.

CDR3 amino acids: CASSLSGVTTYEQYF. The CDR3 bases are TGTGCCAGCAGCTTAAGCGGTGTAACCACCTACGAGCAGTACTTC. The rearrangement links TRBV11-2 to TRBJ2-7; perhaps TRBD2 as D (5 bases). The CDR3 is made up of 15 amino acids. V lost 2 bases and J lost 2, with 13 bases in between. Germline V lookup: CDR1 SGHAT, CDR2 FQNNGV.

V gene TRBV5-6 combines with J gene TRBJ1-4; 8 positions match TRBD1. V shed 0 bases, J shed 14 bases, and the junction held 12 bases outside the gene matches. The CDR3 is 15 amino acids. Per germline, CDR1 SGHDT and CDR2 YYEEEE. The CDR3, as DNA: TGTGCCAGCAGCTTGGCCGGGACAGGAGCGAGGGGGCTGTTTTTT. It specifies CASSLAGTGARGLFF.

The J gene is TRBJ2-7, the V gene TRBV6-2 or TRBV6-3; weak D call: TRBD1 (5 bases). The V and J ends lost 1 base and 0 bases respectively, with 10 bases between them. CDR3 length equals 15 residues. The V gene's germline CDR1 is MNHEY and CDR2 SVGEGT. The CDR3 is CASSYFAGPSYEQYF. As DNA, the CDR3 is TGTGCCAGCAGTTACTTTGCAGGGCCCTCCTACGAGCAGTACTTC.

The chain has TRBV10-3 and TRBJ2-1, with 7 positions matching TRBD2. Germline loops: CDR1 ENHRY, CDR2 SYGVKD. The CDR3 length is 14 residues. Trimming cost V 10 bases and J 5 bases; bases outside gene matches: 11. CDR3 DNA sequence: TGTGCCACAAAGAGCGGGGAGTACCACAATGAGCAGTTCTTC. As protein: CATKSGEYHNEQFF.

The gene calls are TRBV27 and TRBJ1-6; D remains unclear. Germline V CDR1 and CDR2: MNHEY, SMNVEV (reference sequence). V was shortened by 5 bases and J by 8 bases, with 16 bases between the two germline ends. The CDR3 contains 15 residues. The CDR3, as DNA: TGTGCCAGCAGTCCGACTCACAATCGATATTCACCCCTCCACTTT. Amino acid sequence: CASSPTHNRYSPLHF.

This clone was observed a single time. The chain joins TRBV7-2 to TRBJ2-7; no definite D call. Trimming cost V 5 bases and J 6 bases, with 11 bases left between them. Per the germline V gene, CDR1 is SGHTA and CDR2 is FQGNSA. This CDR3 is built from 12 residues. CDR3 nucleotides: TGTGCCAGCAGCCCAGCCCGGGTCGAGCAGTACTTC. Translating it yields CASSPARVEQYF.

This chain connects TRBV10-1 to TRBJ2-3, with 8 bases aligning to TRBD1. Germline values: CDR1 WNHNN, CDR2 SYGVQD (reference sequence). Trimming removed 2 bases from V and 4 bases from J; junction bases left unmatched: 14. The CDR3 spans 18 residues. The CDR3 DNA sequence: TGCGCCAGCAGTGAGGGCCCTATGGGACAGGACGGGGCAGATACGCAGTATTTT. Translation: CASSEGPMGQDGADTQYF.

The gene calls are TRBV10-3 and TRBJ1-1; a weak D match, TRBD1 (5 bases). The CDR3 sequence is 13 residues long. Germline V CDR1 and CDR2: ENHRY, SYGVKD. V dropped 11 bases and J dropped 0 bases, with 13 bases sitting between them. CDR3 residues: CAARRGMNTEAFF. CDR3 DNA sequence: TGTGCCGCCCGGAGGGGAATGAACACTGAAGCTTTCTTT.

The rearrangement joins TRBV6-5 to TRBJ2-7; 7 positions agree with TRBD1. The V segment lost 5 bases and the J segment 4 bases; nucleotides outside the gene matches: 11. Germline loops: CDR1 MNHEY, CDR2 SVGAGI. The CDR3 is 15 amino acids. CDR3 residues: CASSPTPDRAYEQYF. Here the CDR3 DNA reads TGTGCCAGCAGTCCCACCCCAGACAGGGCTTACGAGCAGTACTTC.

The V and J genes are TRBV24-1 and TRBJ2-7; 9 bases fit TRBD1. This CDR3 spans 15 amino acids. Germline assignment: CDR1 KGHDR and CDR2 SFDVKD. V shed 5 bases, J shed 3 bases, and the junction held 7 bases outside the gene matches. CDR3 sequence: CATSVPGQGIYEQYF. The CDR3 DNA is TGTGCCACCAGTGTTCCGGGACAGGGAATCTACGAGCAGTACTTC.

This chain uses TRBV5-4 with TRBJ1-2, with no clear D. The CDR3 totals 13 residues. V was pared by 1 base and J by 1 base, with 5 bases between. Per germline, CDR1 SGHNT and CDR2 YYREEE (reference sequence). The DNA of the CDR3 is TGTGCCAGCAGCTTGCAGATTAACTATGGCTACACCTTC. Amino acids: CASSLQINYGYTF.

This chain joins TRBV7-9 and TRBJ2-3; no definite D call. Germline V gene data show CDR1 as SEHNR and CDR2 as FQNEAQ (reference sequence). The germline V and J ends were trimmed by 0 bases and 1 base, with 11 bases remaining between them. The CDR3 runs 16 residues. CDR3 nucleotide sequence: TGTGCCAGCAGCTTAGCCCTTTCGGTGCGCACAGATACGCAGTATTTT. Translating gives CASSLALSVRTDTQYF.

This clone was detected once. The rearrangement joins TRBV7-2 to TRBJ1-1, with D maybe TRBD1 (6 bases). There are 15 residues in the CDR3. The V and J ends lost 4 bases and 0 bases respectively, with 12 bases between them. Per the germline V gene, CDR1 is SGHTA and CDR2 is FQGNSA. CDR3 DNA: TGTGCCAGCAGCTGGGGAACAGGGATGAACACTGAAGCTTTCTTT. Protein product: CASSWGTGMNTEAFF. The whole variable domain, remainder taken from reference TRBV7-2 and TRBJ1-1, is GAGVSQSPSNKVTEKGKDVELRCDPISGHTALYWYRQSLGQGLEFLIYFQGNSAPDKSGLPSDRFSAERTGGSVSTLTIQRTQQEDSAVYLCASSWGTGMNTEAFFGQGTRLTVV.

The V and J genes are TRBV2 and TRBJ2-5, with 7 bases identical to TRBD1. The CDR3 consists of 14 residues. Germline V gene sequence: CDR1 SNHLY, CDR2 FYNNEI. The trim removed 4 bases at V and 1 base at J, leaving 3 bases unmatched. CDR3 coding DNA: TGTGCCAGCAGTGGAGACAGGGCCCAAGAGACCCAGTACTTC. Protein: CASSGDRAQETQYF.

The DNA of the CDR3 is TGTGCCAGCAGCCCCGGGACTAGCGAGGCAGATACGCAGTATTTT. Its protein product is CASSPGTSEADTQYF. This chain joins TRBV3-1 (or the pseudogene TRBV3-2) and TRBJ2-3, with 10 bases matching TRBD2. Germline loops: CDR1 LGHDT, CDR2 YNNKEL (reference sequence). This CDR3 is 15 amino acids long. The J segment lost 4 bases and the V segment lost 4 bases, leaving 5 bases of the junction unmatched.

This chain joins TRBV9 and TRBJ2-3, with unresolved D. The CDR3 covers 15 residues. The germline V gene encodes CDR1 SGDLS and CDR2 YYNGEE. Trimming removed 0 bases at V and 3 bases at J, with 11 bases between. The chain's CDR3 is CASSVGGVVTDTQYF. The CDR3, as DNA: TGTGCCAGCAGCGTAGGCGGAGTCGTGACAGATACGCAGTATTTT. Full variable domain (missing parts from reference TRBV9 and TRBJ2-3): DSGVTQTPKHLITATGQRVTLRCSPRSGDLSVYWYQQSLDQGLQFLIQYYNGEERAKGNILERFSAQQFPDLHSELNLSSLELGDSALYFCASSVGGVVTDTQYFGPGTRLTVL.

The genes are TRBV7-6 and TRBJ2-2; weak D call: TRBD2 (5 bases). From germline, CDR1 is SGHVS and CDR2 FNYEAQ. The CDR3 length is 15 residues. V was trimmed by 5 bases and J by 4 bases, leaving 14 bases between them. The CDR3 DNA is TGTGCCAGCAGCCGAGGACTGCCGACCACCGGGGAGCTGTTTTTT. It is translated as CASSRGLPTTGELFF.

The V call is TRBV3-1 (or the pseudogene TRBV3-2), the J call TRBJ1-1; 7 bases are a match to TRBD1. This CDR3 has 15 residues. V was pared by 3 bases and J by 1 base, with 5 bases of the junction left unmatched. Germline V CDR1 and CDR2: LGHDT, YNNKEL (reference sequence). The CDR3 sequence: CASSQRGTANTEAFF. The CDR3 coding sequence is TGTGCCAGCAGCCAGAGAGGGACAGCGAACACTGAAGCTTTCTTT.

V and J are TRBV5-6 and TRBJ1-1, with D perhaps matching TRBD1 (6 bases). The CDR3 loop spans 14 amino acids. Germline V gene sequence: CDR1 SGHDT, CDR2 YYEEEE. V was shortened by 0 bases and J by 3 bases, with 9 bases between the two germline ends. CDR3 nucleotides: TGTGCCAGCAGCTTGGCGGGGGGCTACACTGAAGCTTTCTTT. Its translation is CASSLAGGYTEAFF. The full variable domain, in which reference TRBV5-6 and TRBJ1-1 provide the parts outside the CDR3, is DAGVTQSPTHLIKTRGQQVTLRCSPKSGHDTVSWYQQALGQGPQFIFQYYEEEERQRGNFPDRFSGHQFPNYSSELNVNALLLGDSALYLCASSLAGGYTEAFFGQGTRLTVV.

V usage is TRBV2 and J usage is TRBJ2-7; possible D gene TRBD1, 5 bases. The germline CDR1 and CDR2 sequences are SNHLY and FYNNEI. V was clipped by 0 bases and J by 9 bases, with 15 bases between them. This CDR3 has 14 residues. DNA of the CDR3: TGTGCCAGCAGTGAAGCGCTTCACAGGATACGGCAGTACTTC. Its protein product is CASSEALHRIRQYF.

The chain recombines TRBV27 with TRBJ2-7, with 8 bases that match TRBD2. J lost 5 bases, V lost 5 bases, and 11 bases had no gene match. CDR1 and CDR2 from the germline V gene are MNHEY and SMNVEV (reference sequence). The CDR3 is 15 residues long. For the CDR3, the DNA is TGTGCCAGCAGTCCCTTACCTAGCGGGTCCCACGAGCAGTACTTC. This translates into CASSPLPSGSHEQYF.

The V call is TRBV7-2, the J call TRBJ2-1, with 11 bases matching TRBD2. V gave up 2 bases and J gave up 4 bases; unmatched junction bases: 4. CDR3 length: 16 amino acids. Germline assignment: CDR1 SGHTA and CDR2 FQGNSA. The chain's CDR3 is CASSLLGLAAYNEQFF. DNA for the CDR3: TGTGCCAGCAGCTTATTGGGACTAGCGGCGTACAATGAGCAGTTCTTC. The full variable domain, completed using reference TRBV7-2 and TRBJ2-1, is GAGVSQSPSNKVTEKGKDVELRCDPISGHTALYWYRQSLGQGLEFLIYFQGNSAPDKSGLPSDRFSAERTGGSVSTLTIQRTQQEDSAVYLCASSLLGLAAYNEQFFGPGTRLTVL.

The gene calls are TRBV7-2 and TRBJ1-5; TRBD1 aligns across 8 bases. CDR3 length equals 15 residues. The germline V gene has CDR1 SGHTA and CDR2 FQGNSA. V was pared by 4 bases and J by 5 bases, with 7 bases of the junction left unmatched. The CDR3 region has the DNA TGTGCCAGCAGCTACACGACAGGGGCCCATCAGCCCCAGCATTTT. Its protein product is CASSYTTGAHQPQHF.

This clone showed up just once. The V gene is TRBV3-1 (or the pseudogene TRBV3-2), the J gene TRBJ1-6, with no clear D. The CDR3 length is 15 residues. V lost 1 base, J lost 9 bases, and 13 bases lay in between. CDR1 and CDR2 (germline): LGHDT, YNNKEL (reference sequence). The CDR3 loop is CASSQGATLVSPLHF. CDR3 nucleotide sequence: TGTGCCAGCAGCCAAGGAGCAACTCTGGTTTCACCCCTCCACTTT.

Comments on this clone: Additional DNA sequences in this sample encode the identical CDR3. The chain couples TRBV7-9 to TRBJ1-5; D is unclear. CDR3 length: 13 residues. Trimming removed 5 bases at V and 2 bases at J, with 7 bases between. The V gene's germline CDR1 is SEHNR and CDR2 FQNEAQ (reference sequence). CDR3 nucleotide sequence: TGTGCCAGCAGCCCAGGCGGCAATCAGCCCCAGCATTTT. It specifies CASSPGGNQPQHF.

This chain connects TRBV9 to TRBJ2-1; tentative D call: TRBD1 (6 bases). Per germline, CDR1 SGDLS and CDR2 YYNGEE. This CDR3 comprises 20 residues. The germline V and J ends were trimmed by 3 bases and 3 bases, with 28 bases remaining between them. In DNA form, the CDR3 reads TGTGCCAGCAGCGCGCCGCCGGATGGACAGCGAAATATAATCTACAATGAGCAGTTCTTC. It yields the protein CASSAPPDGQRNIIYNEQFF.

The chain is built from TRBV20-1 and TRBJ1-2, with D possibly TRBD1 on 5 matching bases. The CDR3 contains 15 residues. Germline assignment: CDR1 DFQATT and CDR2 SNEGSKA (reference sequence). The V end lost 3 bases, the J end lost 3 bases, and 17 bases lay between the germline ends. The CDR3 reads CSASPETGSDYGYTF. The CDR3 DNA sequence: TGCAGTGCTAGTCCGGAAACAGGATCGGACTATGGCTACACCTTC.

This chain joins TRBV6-5 and TRBJ1-1; D may be TRBD1 (6 bases). In germline, CDR1 is MNHEY, CDR2 SVGAGI. CDR3 length equals 16 residues. Trimming took 2 bases from V and 3 from J, leaving 16 bases between them. The CDR3 region is CASSYRTATRDTEAFF. CDR3 nucleotide sequence: TGTGCCAGCAGTTACCGGACAGCAACCCGGGACACTGAAGCTTTCTTT.

Ten or more counts support this clone. This rearrangement joins TRBV18 to TRBJ2-7; 13 positions match TRBD2. This CDR3 is 19 amino acids long. The V and J ends lost 2 bases and 3 bases, in that order; junction bases with no gene match: 13. CDR1 and CDR2 (germline): KGHSH, LQKENI. CDR3: CASSPIVSLAGGPSYEQYF. DNA for the CDR3: TGTGCCAGCTCACCAATCGTTTCACTAGCGGGAGGGCCGAGCTACGAGCAGTACTTC.

This clone appeared a few times. The chain is built from TRBV7-9 and TRBJ1-5; no clear D. Trimming took off 5 bases at V and 1 base at J, with 6 bases between the two ends. This CDR3 contains 13 residues. The germline gives CDR1 SEHNR, CDR2 FQNEAQ (reference sequence). The CDR3: CASSPESNQPQHF. In DNA form, the CDR3 reads TGTGCCAGCAGCCCGGAGAGCAATCAGCCCCAGCATTTT.

The chain links TRBV15 to TRBJ2-5; possibly TRBD1 for D (6 bases). Per germline, CDR1 LNHNV and CDR2 YYDKDF (reference sequence). The germline V and J ends were trimmed by 4 bases and 9 bases, with 18 bases remaining between them. The CDR3 length is 14 residues. The CDR3 DNA is TGTGCCACCAGCACCAGGGGTCTCCCGGGGTCCCAGTACTTC. Residues: CATSTRGLPGSQYF.